Each of the 8 T cell receptor beta chains below was sequenced from the same sample in a study of PD-1 blockade in classical Hodgkin lymphoma (dated by TCRdb to the early 2020s). The library was prepared using the immunoSEQ multiplex PCR assay. TCRdb provides this immuneACCESS table in a form limited to in-frame rearrangements. Some clones are lacking; in checked studies, under half of them reflect an unresolved V gene, and why the rest are absent is not known. The sample table holds about 90,000 clones, of which about 83% were seen once. The ten largest make up about 15% of the sample. This specimen's time point label, per the study, means: cycle 4 day 1 (C4D1), after 5 to 7 weeks of nivolumab. All trial patients had relapsed after autologous stem cell transplantation, with cohorts A, B and C differing in prior brentuximab vedotin exposure. Sequencing used peripheral blood mononuclear cells (PBMCs), obtained before the fourth cycle of nivolumab. Source of these receptors: a human donor with classical Hodgkin lymphoma.

The V and J genes are TRBV6-5 and TRBJ2-7; D gene ambiguous. Trimming removed 0 bases from V and 3 bases from J, with 12 bases in between. The CDR3 is made up of 15 amino acids. Germline V lookup: CDR1 MNHEY, CDR2 SVGAGI. The CDR3 region is CASSYSPQYNYEQYF. The CDR3 DNA reads TGTGCCAGCAGTTACTCGCCACAGTACAACTACGAGCAGTACTTC.

This chain uses TRBV10-3 with TRBJ2-5, with TRBD2 matching over 7 bases. J gave up 5 bases and V 8 bases, and 8 bases lay outside the gene matches. The CDR3 is 13 residues long. In germline, CDR1 is ENHRY, CDR2 SYGVKD. The CDR3 region is CAISAGAGETQYF. In DNA, the CDR3 is TGTGCCATCTCGGCGGGAGCAGGGGAGACCCAGTACTTC.

The chain carries TRBV6-5 and TRBJ2-3; tentatively, D is TRBD1 (6 bases). The V gene lost 8 bases and the J gene lost 3 bases, with 12 bases spanning the gap. Looked up from germline, CDR1 is MNHEY and CDR2 is SVGAGI. The CDR3 is 13 amino acids. The CDR3 loop reads CASQGYRTDTQYF. The CDR3 DNA reads TGTGCCAGCCAGGGGTACCGAACAGATACGCAGTATTTT.

J is TRBJ2-7 and V is TRBV10-1; tentatively, D is TRBD2 (7 bases). There are 12 residues in the CDR3. Per germline, CDR1 WNHNN and CDR2 SYGVQD (reference sequence). V lost 10 bases and J 3 bases, leaving 13 bases between the germline ends. CDR3 sequence reads: CAKGEGVYEQYF. The CDR3 DNA reads as TGCGCCAAGGGGGAGGGGGTCTACGAGCAGTACTTC.

The J gene is TRBJ2-3, the V gene TRBV11-2; TRBD2 aligns across 13 bases. Germline loops: CDR1 SGHAT, CDR2 FQNNGV. The V segment lost 0 bases and the J segment 3 bases; nucleotides outside the gene matches: 9. This CDR3 has 19 amino acids. CDR3 protein: CASSLDPGTSGVGTDTQYF. The CDR3 DNA follows: TGTGCCAGCAGCTTAGATCCCGGGACTAGCGGGGTAGGAACAGATACGCAGTATTTT.

The V gene is TRBV10-3, the J gene TRBJ2-3; D is possibly TRBD1 or TRBD2 (5 bases each). Germline-derived CDR1 and CDR2 are ENHRY and SYGVKD. Trimming cost V 4 bases and J 2 bases, with 10 bases left between them. CDR3 length: 14 amino acids. The CDR3 nucleotides read TGTGCCATCAGTGCGGGGCGGACCACAGATACGCAGTATTTT. Translating gives CAISAGRTTDTQYF.

In its sample, this clone was seen a few times. The chain carries TRBV5-4 and TRBJ2-7; D perhaps matches TRBD2 (5 bases). The CDR3 is 13 residues long. V gave up 6 bases and J gave up 0 bases, with 10 bases separating them. Germline V gives CDR1 SGHNT, CDR2 YYREEE (reference sequence). The CDR3 nucleotides are TGTGCCAGCACTTTGGGGAGCTCCTACGAGCAGTACTTC. Its translation is CASTLGSSYEQYF.

The genes are TRBV30 and TRBJ1-1, with TRBD1 matching over 8 bases. This CDR3 has 13 residues. V shed 3 bases, J shed 4 bases, and the junction held 4 bases outside the gene matches. Germline V gene data show CDR1 as GTSNPN and CDR2 as SVGIG (reference sequence). CDR3 loop: CAWRRQGSTEAFF. The CDR3 nucleotides are TGTGCCTGGAGAAGACAGGGGTCCACTGAAGCTTTCTTT.